The rows below give T cell receptor beta chains drawn from one sample of a study of blood T cell repertoires in COVID-19. Assay: immunoSEQ multiplex PCR; the TCRdb copy retains only in-frame clones and omits some. The sample records some 49,000 clones, 65% to 90% being singletons. The sample consisted of peripheral blood. These receptors were collected from a human donor in a cohort sampled during active COVID-19. Each CDR3 is given with its conserved first and last residue. The D gene is left open where the match is weak. Clone size is not always given. Where it is, it says once, few, many or a class for expanded clones.

V,size,J,D,CDR3,DNA
TRBV9,.,TRBJ2-5,TRBD2,CASSPRTSGRYQETQYF,TGTGCCAGCAGCCCTAGGACTAGCGGGAGGTACCAAGAGACCCAGTACTTC
TRBV28,once,TRBJ2-7,.,CASNPGGNEQYF,TGTGCCAGCAACCCTGGGGGGAACGAGCAGTACTTC
TRBV12-3/TRBV12-4,.,TRBJ2-5,.,CASSFGGQETQYF,TGTGCCAGCAGTTTTGGAGGTCAAGAGACCCAGTACTTC
TRBV3-1/TRBV3-2,.,TRBJ2-5,TRBD2,CASSPSLAGEETQYF,TGTGCCAGCAGCCCGAGTCTAGCGGGAGAAGAGACCCAGTACTTC
TRBV2,.,TRBJ2-1,.,CASSVEESSYNEQFF,TGTGCCAGCAGTGTCGAGGAGAGCTCCTACAATGAGCAGTTCTTC
TRBV2,.,TRBJ2-3,.,CASSRDTDTQYF,TGTGCCAGCTCCCGCGACACAGATACGCAGTATTTT
TRBV28,.,TRBJ1-6,.,CASSEFSSSYNSPLHF,TGTGCCAGCAGCGAATTCTCCAGCTCCTATAATTCACCCCTCCACTTT
TRBV6-5,.,TRBJ1-1,.,CASSYQGSGTEAFF,TGTGCCAGCAGTTACCAGGGGTCGGGCACTGAAGCTTTCTTT
TRBV15,.,TRBJ2-7,.,CATSREGPLSYEQYF,TGTGCCACCAGCAGAGAGGGCCCCTTGTCCTACGAGCAGTACTTC
TRBV10-3,.,TRBJ2-7,.,CAISGGTASYEQYF,TGTGCCATCAGTGGGGGCACGGCCTCCTACGAGCAGTACTTC
TRBV5-4,many,TRBJ2-1,TRBD2,CASSLTSGSSDEQFF,TGTGCCAGCAGCTTGACTAGCGGGAGCTCGGATGAGCAGTTCTTC
TRBV10-3,.,TRBJ2-1,.,CAIKRSVTGRNNEQFF,TGTGCCATCAAGCGTTCCGTGACAGGACGGAACAATGAGCAGTTCTTC
TRBV4-2,few,TRBJ1-1,.,CASSLWTAVEAFF,TGTGCCAGCAGCCTATGGACAGCTGTTGAAGCTTTCTTT
TRBV9,once,TRBJ1-6,.,CASSVAGQGFAPLHF,TGTGCCAGCAGCGTAGCTGGGCAGGGTTTTGCACCCCTCCACTTT
TRBV10-2,once,TRBJ2-7,.,CASRRDSPYEQYF,TGCGCCAGCAGGCGGGACAGTCCCTACGAGCAGTACTTC
TRBV3-1/TRBV3-2,.,TRBJ2-2,.,CASTPVDPVRYTGELFF,TGTGCCAGCACCCCGGTCGATCCCGTGCGTTATACCGGGGAGCTGTTTTTT
TRBV4-3,.,TRBJ2-2,TRBD2,CASSRVLGTSGTTRRTGELFF,TGCGCCAGCAGCCGAGTCTTAGGGACTAGCGGCACCACGAGACGCACCGGGGAGCTGTTTTTT
TRBV7-3,.,TRBJ2-1,TRBD2,CASSPTSGGSSYNEQFF,TGTGCCAGCAGCCCAACTAGCGGTGGGAGCTCCTACAATGAGCAGTTCTTC
TRBV28,.,TRBJ2-2,TRBD1,CASSLGQGGTGELFF,TGTGCCAGCAGCCTTGGACAGGGGGGTACCGGGGAGCTGTTTTTT
TRBV14,.,TRBJ2-5,.,CASSRAGLTQYF,TGTGCCAGCAGCCGAGCGGGTTTGACCCAGTACTTC
TRBV5-1,once,TRBJ1-1,.,CASSPREGLNTEAFF,TGCGCCAGCAGCCCCAGGGAGGGCCTGAACACTGAAGCTTTCTTT
TRBV6-4,.,TRBJ2-1,.,CASSDWGGTNEQFF,TGTGCCAGCAGTGACTGGGGCGGAACCAATGAGCAGTTCTTC
TRBV3-1/TRBV3-2,.,TRBJ1-5,.,CASSPSRGGNQPQHF,TGTGCCAGCAGTCCAAGCAGGGGTGGGAATCAGCCCCAGCATTTT
TRBV28,.,TRBJ1-2,TRBD1,CASSYGTGRGGTNYGYTF,TGTGCCAGCAGTTATGGGACAGGAAGGGGGGGGACTAACTATGGCTACACCTTC
TRBV4-1,.,TRBJ2-7,.,CASSLNTGTSSPQYF,TGCGCCAGCAGCCTAAATACGGGAACATCCTCCCCACAATACTTC
TRBV28,many,TRBJ2-7,TRBD2,CASSQGLAGAYEQYF,TGTGCCAGCAGTCAGGGACTAGCGGGAGCCTACGAGCAGTACTTC
TRBV9,.,TRBJ1-1,.,CASSVGDSASEAFF,TGTGCCAGCAGCGTAGGTGACAGTGCTTCTGAAGCTTTCTTT
TRBV18,.,TRBJ2-7,TRBD1,CASSLTGVDEQYF,TGTGCCAGCTCCCTGACAGGGGTCGACGAGCAGTACTTC
TRBV5-6,.,TRBJ2-7,.,CASSWEGGKRSYEQYF,TGTGCCAGCAGCTGGGAGGGGGGAAAGCGCTCCTACGAGCAGTACTTC
TRBV7-9,.,TRBJ1-2,.,CASSLGTRSSNGYTF,TGTGCCAGCAGCTTAGGGACACGGTCCTCTAACGGCTACACCTTC